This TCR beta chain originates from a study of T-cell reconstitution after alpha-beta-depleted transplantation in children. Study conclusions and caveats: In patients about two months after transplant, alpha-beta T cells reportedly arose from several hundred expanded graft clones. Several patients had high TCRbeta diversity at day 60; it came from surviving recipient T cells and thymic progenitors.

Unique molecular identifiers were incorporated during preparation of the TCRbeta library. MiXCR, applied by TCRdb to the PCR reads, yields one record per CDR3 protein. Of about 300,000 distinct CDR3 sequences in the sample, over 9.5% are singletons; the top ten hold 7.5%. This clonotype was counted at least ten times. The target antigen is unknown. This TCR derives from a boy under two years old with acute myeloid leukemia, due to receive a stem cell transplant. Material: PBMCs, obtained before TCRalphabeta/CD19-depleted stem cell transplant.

The CDR3 bases are TGTGCCAGCAGTGAAGATGTGAGGCCCGGGGAGCTGTTTTTT. Translating it yields CASSEDVRPGELFF. The chain uses TRBV2 and TRBJ2-2; D is ambiguous. Trimming shortened V by 1 base and J by 6 bases, and 9 bases separated the two germline ends. The CDR3 has 14 residues. Germline CDR1 is SNHLY and CDR2 is FYNNEI.